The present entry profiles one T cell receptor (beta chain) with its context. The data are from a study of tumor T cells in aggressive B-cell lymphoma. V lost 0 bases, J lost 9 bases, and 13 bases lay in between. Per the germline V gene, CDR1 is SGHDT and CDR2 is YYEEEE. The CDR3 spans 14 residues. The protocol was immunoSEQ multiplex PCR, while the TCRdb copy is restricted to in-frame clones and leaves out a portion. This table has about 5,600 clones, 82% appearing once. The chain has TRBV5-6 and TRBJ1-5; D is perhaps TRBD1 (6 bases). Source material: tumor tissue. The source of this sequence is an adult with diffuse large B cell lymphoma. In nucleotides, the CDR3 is TGTGCCAGCAGCTTGGTTTCGGGGGGCGGGCCCCAGCATTTT. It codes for CASSLVSGGGPQHF.